These 30 T cell receptor beta chains were all obtained from the same sample, sequenced in a study of blood T cell repertoires in COVID-19. TCRdb's copy holds only in-frame clones and misses some; the assay was immunoSEQ multiplex PCR. This sample has about 100,000 clones, with roughly 84% found just once. The source material was peripheral blood. The receptors were sampled from a man between 65 and 85 years old with active or convalescent COVID-19.

In its sample, this clone was seen a few times. This chain joins TRBV6-5 and TRBJ1-2; tentative D call: TRBD1 (6 bases). The germline CDR1 and CDR2 sequences are MNHEY and SVGAGI. V lost 5 bases and J lost 2, with 15 bases in between. The CDR3 length is 15 residues. CDR3 in DNA: TGTGCCAGCAGTCCCCGGACAGAGCCCAACTATGGCTACACCTTC. This gives the protein CASSPRTEPNYGYTF.

V and J are TRBV28 and TRBJ1-3; TRBD1 matches at 11 bases. CDR1 is MDHEN, CDR2 SYDVKM, per germline. V was pared by 7 bases and J by 3 bases, with 5 bases of the junction left unmatched. The CDR3 loop spans 15 amino acids. CDR3 DNA: TGTGCCAGCACCCTAGGGACAGGGGGTGGAAACACCATATATTTT. As protein: CASTLGTGGGNTIYF.

The gene calls are TRBV7-2 and TRBJ2-3; weak D call: TRBD1 (5 bases). With 2 bases removed from V and 2 bases from J, the gap between germline ends came to 8 bases. Germline-derived CDR1 and CDR2 are SGHTA and FQGNSA. This CDR3 spans 14 amino acids. Here the CDR3 DNA reads TGTGCCAGCAGCTTACAGGGCCACACAGATACGCAGTATTTT. Protein sequence: CASSLQGHTDTQYF. The full variable domain, completed using reference TRBV7-2 and TRBJ2-3, is GAGVSQSPSNKVTEKGKDVELRCDPISGHTALYWYRQSLGQGLEFLIYFQGNSAPDKSGLPSDRFSAERTGGSVSTLTIQRTQQEDSAVYLCASSLQGHTDTQYFGPGTRLTVL.

This clone turned up a few times. This rearrangement joins TRBV5-4 to TRBJ1-1; D gene unclear. CDR3 size: 13 residues. CDR1 is SGHNT and CDR2 is YYREEE in the germline V gene (reference sequence). V was shortened by 1 base and J by 2 bases, with 6 bases between the two germline ends. DNA for the CDR3: TGTGCCAGCAGCTTGCTACTAAACACTGAAGCTTTCTTT. This encodes CASSLLLNTEAFF. The complete variable domain, with remaining parts taken from reference TRBV5-4 and TRBJ1-1, reads ETGVTQSPTHLIKTRGQQVTLRCSSQSGHNTVSWYQQALGQGPQFIFQYYREEENGRGNFPPRFSGLQFPNYSSELNVNALELDDSALYLCASSLLLNTEAFFGQGTRLTVV.

In this sample, this clone turned up once. The chain is built from TRBV9 and TRBJ2-7; 9 positions match TRBD1. Germline lookup yields CDR1 SGDLS and CDR2 YYNGEE. The CDR3 covers 16 residues. Losses at the gene ends were 4 bases for V and 3 bases for J; bases not matched to a gene: 11. CDR3 sequence reads: CASSPRGQGHNYEQYF. CDR3 bases: TGTGCCAGCAGCCCCCGCGGACAGGGGCATAACTACGAGCAGTACTTC.

In this sample, this clone turned up once. The chain has TRBV5-4 and TRBJ2-5; D call uncertain. Trimming took 1 base from V and 5 from J, leaving 6 bases between them. Germline V CDR1 and CDR2: SGHNT, YYREEE (reference sequence). The CDR3 totals 12 residues. CDR3 nucleotide sequence: TGTGCCAGCAGCTTGAATGCGGAGACCCAGTACTTC. Translating it yields CASSLNAETQYF.

CDR3 nucleotides: TGTGCCAGCAGCTTCCTAGTAGAGTACTTC. It codes for CASSFLVEYF. The gene calls are TRBV7-9 and TRBJ2-5; D is uncertain. V shed 3 bases and J shed 12 bases, with 8 bases lying between them. The germline V gene has CDR1 SEHNR and CDR2 FQNEAQ (reference sequence). The CDR3 spans 10 residues.

This rearrangement joins TRBV5-3 to TRBJ1-5, with no clear D. TRBV5-3 is an ORF, and what it does is uncertain. The V and J ends lost 5 bases and 0 bases respectively, with 15 bases between them. The CDR3 is made up of 16 amino acids. For the CDR3, the DNA is TGTGCCAGAAGAACTAACATAGGTTATAGCAATCAGCCCCAGCATTTT. Translation gives CARRTNIGYSNQPQHF.

The V gene is TRBV28, the J gene TRBJ2-2; TRBD2 might be the D (6 bases). The V gene lost 8 bases and the J gene lost 4 bases, with 14 bases spanning the gap. In germline, CDR1 is MDHEN, CDR2 SYDVKM. The CDR3 extends over 14 amino acids. CDR3 amino acids: CASRRLGLTGELFF. The CDR3 region has the DNA TGTGCCAGCCGCCGGCTGGGACTCACCGGGGAGCTGTTTTTT.

Remarks on this clone: This same CDR3 is encoded by further DNA sequences in the sample. The chain is built from TRBV27 and TRBJ1-6, with 9 bases identical to TRBD1. The ends lost 5 bases at V and 7 bases at J; junction bases unmatched: 6. This CDR3 has 15 residues. Per germline, CDR1 MNHEY and CDR2 SMNVEV (reference sequence). Here the CDR3 DNA reads TGTGCCAGCAGTCCGACGGACAGGGGAAATTCACCCCTCCACTTT. This sequence encodes CASSPTDRGNSPLHF.

The J gene is TRBJ1-2, the V gene TRBV6-2 or TRBV6-3; D gene uncertain. Germline-derived CDR1 and CDR2 are MNHEY and SVGEGT. The CDR3 runs 14 residues. The germline V and J ends were trimmed by 5 bases and 2 bases, with 12 bases remaining between them. The CDR3 sequence: CASSSHGVNYGYTF. CDR3 in DNA: TGTGCCAGCAGTAGCCACGGGGTCAACTATGGCTACACCTTC.

This sequence joins TRBV5-1 and TRBJ1-4; 7 nucleotides align to TRBD1. The CDR3 has 17 amino acids. V gave up 4 bases and J gave up 8 bases; unmatched junction bases: 17. Germline values: CDR1 SGHRS, CDR2 YFSETQ. The CDR3 sequence is CASSPGGTKGSWEKLFF. The CDR3 nucleotides are TGCGCCAGCAGCCCAGGGGGAACAAAGGGGTCGTGGGAAAAACTGTTTTTT.

In this sample, this clone turned up a few times. This rearrangement joins TRBV6-5 to TRBJ1-5, with D unresolved. The CDR3 totals 15 residues. The germline CDR1 and CDR2 sequences are MNHEY and SVGAGI. V dropped 5 bases and J dropped 1 base, with 12 bases sitting between them. Here the CDR3 reads CASSKIGGSNQPQHF. The CDR3 DNA reads TGTGCCAGCAGTAAAATAGGAGGGAGCAATCAGCCCCAGCATTTT.

This chain joins TRBV25-1 and TRBJ1-6, with no clear D. Trimming left V 1 base short and J 2 bases short, with 9 bases between. This CDR3 has 16 amino acids. Per the germline V gene, CDR1 is MGHDK and CDR2 is SYGVNS. CDR3 DNA sequence: TGTGCCAGCAGTGAATCGAGGCCAGCCTATAATTCACCCCTCCACTTT. It is translated as CASSESRPAYNSPLHF.

The J gene is TRBJ2-5, the V gene TRBV5-1; weak D call: TRBD2 (7 bases). Trimming took off 5 bases at V and 5 bases at J, with 19 bases between the two ends. The CDR3 consists of 15 residues. Per the germline V gene, CDR1 is SGHRS and CDR2 is YFSETQ. The CDR3, as DNA: TGCGCCAGCAGGATGCTGGGGGGGCCGGGGGAGACCCAGTACTTC. Translation gives CASRMLGGPGETQYF.

This clone was seen only once. The chain couples TRBV6-5 to TRBJ2-7; 8 bases line up with TRBD1. CDR1 is MNHEY, CDR2 SVGAGI, per germline. The CDR3 extends over 15 amino acids. J lost 6 bases, V lost 6 bases, and 13 bases had no gene match. CDR3 protein: CASSRTRTGFVEQYF. Here the CDR3 DNA reads TGTGCCAGCAGCCGAACTCGGACAGGGTTTGTCGAGCAGTACTTC.

This clone was seen a single time. CDR3 loop: CASSSTLTGDGVQETQYF. In DNA, the CDR3 is TGTGCCAGCAGCTCAACACTGACAGGGGACGGGGTCCAAGAGACCCAGTACTTC. This chain uses TRBV7-3 with TRBJ2-5; the match to TRBD1 covers 8 bases. This CDR3 spans 18 amino acids. The junction had 14 bases not matched to a gene; V was cut back by 4 bases and J by 1 base. CDR1 and CDR2 from the germline V gene are SGHTA and FQGTGA.

The chain joins TRBV30 to TRBJ2-5; 9 bases line up with TRBD2. Unmatched junction bases numbered 9, after V lost 3 bases and J lost 1 base. The CDR3 is 16 amino acids. From germline, CDR1 is GTSNPN and CDR2 SVGIG (reference sequence). The CDR3 region is CAWSPGLAEFQETQYF. The CDR3 bases are TGTGCCTGGAGCCCGGGACTAGCAGAGTTCCAAGAGACCCAGTACTTC.

The chain recombines TRBV30 with TRBJ1-5; 7 nucleotides match TRBD1. Germline CDR1 GTSNPN, CDR2 SVGIG (reference sequence). V trimming: 3 bases; J trimming: 2 bases; junction bases outside the gene matches: 7. The CDR3 contains 15 residues. The DNA of the CDR3 is TGTGCCTGGAGCGTAGGGGGCGCGGGCAATCAGCCCCAGCATTTT. This sequence encodes CAWSVGGAGNQPQHF.

The genes are TRBV5-1 and TRBJ2-3; 10 nucleotides agree with TRBD2. The CDR3 loop spans 15 amino acids. In germline, CDR1 is SGHRS, CDR2 YFSETQ. V shed 3 bases, J shed 2 bases, and the junction held 3 bases outside the gene matches. The CDR3 coding sequence is TGCGCCAGCAGCTATAGCGGGGGGACCACAGATACGCAGTATTTT. Translation gives CASSYSGGTTDTQYF.

The chain couples TRBV30 to TRBJ1-2, with 10 bases that match TRBD1. V lost 5 bases and J lost 5; bases outside the gene matches: 5. CDR3 size: 13 residues. Germline V gene lookup returns CDR1 GTSNPN and CDR2 SVGIG (reference sequence). CDR3 residues: CAWQTGGGYGYTF. CDR3 nucleotides: TGTGCCTGGCAGACAGGGGGCGGTTATGGCTACACCTTC.

J is TRBJ1-2 and V is TRBV28; possibly TRBD1 for D (5 bases). Germline CDR1 reads MDHEN; CDR2 reads SYDVKM. Trimming stripped 4 bases from V and 4 bases from J, with 10 bases between. The CDR3 has 13 amino acids. DNA of the CDR3: TGTGCCAGCAGTTACTCGCAGGGCTATGGCTACACCTTC. Translated, it gives CASSYSQGYGYTF.

The genes are TRBV7-9 and TRBJ1-1, with D possibly TRBD1 on 5 matching bases. Trimming pared 1 base from V and 0 bases from J, leaving 9 bases between. The CDR3 contains 15 residues. Germline CDR1 SEHNR, CDR2 FQNEAQ (reference sequence). CDR3 amino acids: CASSLGLTVNTEAFF. DNA for the CDR3: TGTGCCAGCAGCTTAGGGCTGACAGTGAACACTGAAGCTTTCTTT.

Only one count was recorded for this clone. The rearrangement uses TRBV18 and TRBJ1-1, with a weak D call TRBD1 (5 bases). V lost 6 bases and J 1 base, leaving 15 bases between the germline ends. CDR3 length: 15 amino acids. Germline loops: CDR1 KGHSH, CDR2 LQKENI. The CDR3 loop is CASSSTTAWNTEAFF. In DNA, the CDR3 is TGTGCCAGCTCCTCGACGACAGCCTGGAACACTGAAGCTTTCTTT.

The chain combines TRBV6-6 with TRBJ2-7; D is possibly TRBD2 (6 bases). The CDR3 consists of 13 residues. CDR1 is MNHNY and CDR2 is SVGAGI in the germline V gene (reference sequence). V dropped 8 bases and J dropped 1 base, with 12 bases sitting between them. The CDR3 DNA is TGTGCCAGCGGGGACTCGTCATCCTACGAGCAGTACTTC. Protein sequence: CASGDSSSYEQYF.

J is TRBJ2-1 and V is TRBV12-3 or TRBV12-4, with D possibly being TRBD2 (5 bases). Trimming removed 5 bases from V and 7 bases from J, with 9 bases in between. This CDR3 contains 12 residues. The CDR3 DNA is TGTGCCAGCAGTGTTACTAGGAATGAGCAGTTCTTC. As protein: CASSVTRNEQFF.

As to this clone: This same CDR3 is encoded by further DNA sequences in the sample. V and J are TRBV5-4 and TRBJ2-7; possibly TRBD2 for D (6 bases). This CDR3 comprises 14 residues. The germline V gene encodes CDR1 SGHNT and CDR2 YYREEE (reference sequence). Trimming shortened V by 3 bases and J by 2 bases, and 12 bases separated the two germline ends. The CDR3 loop reads CASSSGTVTYEQYF. The CDR3 DNA reads TGTGCCAGCAGCTCCGGGACTGTCACCTACGAGCAGTACTTC.

The chain carries TRBV7-2 and TRBJ1-2, with 8 bases fitting TRBD1. Germline V lookup: CDR1 SGHTA, CDR2 FQGNSA. The V and J ends lost 5 bases and 4 bases, in that order; junction bases with no gene match: 6. This CDR3 is built from 14 residues. The CDR3 region has the DNA TGTGCCAGCAGCCTCAGGGGGCAAAGCTATGGCTACACCTTC. It codes for CASSLRGQSYGYTF. Combining the CDR3 with reference TRBV7-2 and TRBJ1-2 gives the whole variable domain GAGVSQSPSNKVTEKGKDVELRCDPISGHTALYWYRQSLGQGLEFLIYFQGNSAPDKSGLPSDRFSAERTGGSVSTLTIQRTQQEDSAVYLCASSLRGQSYGYTFGSGTRLTVV.

V usage is TRBV7-8 and J usage is TRBJ1-1; D is unresolved. The germline V gene encodes CDR1 SGHVS and CDR2 FQNEAQ. The CDR3 has 14 residues. The ends were cut back, 0 bases at V and 1 base at J, with 6 bases in the middle. CDR3 bases: TGTGCCAGCAGCTTAGCGTCTCGGAACACTGAAGCTTTCTTT. Translation: CASSLASRNTEAFF.

CDR3 in DNA: TGCGCCAGCAGCTCTGGGACAGGGTATTTGAACACTGAAGCTTTCTTT. Translating gives CASSSGTGYLNTEAFF. V and J are TRBV5-1 and TRBJ1-1; 9 nucleotides line up with TRBD1. Germline V lookup: CDR1 SGHRS, CDR2 YFSETQ. V shed 3 bases, J shed 0 bases, and the junction held 6 bases outside the gene matches. This CDR3 is 16 amino acids long.